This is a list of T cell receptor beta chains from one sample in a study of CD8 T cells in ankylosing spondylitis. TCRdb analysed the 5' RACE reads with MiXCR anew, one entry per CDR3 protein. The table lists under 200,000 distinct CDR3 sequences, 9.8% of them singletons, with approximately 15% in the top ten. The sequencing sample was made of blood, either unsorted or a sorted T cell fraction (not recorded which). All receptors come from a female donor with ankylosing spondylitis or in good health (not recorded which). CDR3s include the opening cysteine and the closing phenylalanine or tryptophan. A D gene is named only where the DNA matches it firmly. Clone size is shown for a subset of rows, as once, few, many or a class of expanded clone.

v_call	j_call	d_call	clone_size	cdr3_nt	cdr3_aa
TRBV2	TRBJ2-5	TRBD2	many	TGTGCCAGCAGTGAGCAGCGGGGGCCAACCCTTTACCAAGAGACCCAGTACTTC	CASSEQRGPTLYQETQYF
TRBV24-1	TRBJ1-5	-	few	TGTGCCACCAGTGATTTGGGTTATCAGCCCCAGCATTTT	CATSDLGYQPQHF
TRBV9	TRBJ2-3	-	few	TGTGCCAGCAGCGTAGAGGGTAGCGGTTTCACAGATACGCAGTATTTT	CASSVEGSGFTDTQYF
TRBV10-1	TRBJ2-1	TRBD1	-	TGCGCCAGCAGTGAGTGGACAGGATACAATGAGCAGTTCTTC	CASSEWTGYNEQFF
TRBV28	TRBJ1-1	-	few	TGTGCCAGCAGTTTCCCAGGTTTGAACACTGAAGCTTTCTTT	CASSFPGLNTEAFF
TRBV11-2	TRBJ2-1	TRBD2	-	TGTGCCAGCAGACCCATGACTAGCGGGTCCTACAATGAGCAGTTCTTC	CASRPMTSGSYNEQFF
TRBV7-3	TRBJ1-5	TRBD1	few	TGTGCCAGCAGCTTAAGGGGGGTCAGGGGGCGGCCCCAGCATTTT	CASSLRGVRGRPQHF
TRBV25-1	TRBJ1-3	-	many	TGTGCCAGCAGTGAATATTCGGCAGCCGGAGAGAACACCATATATTTT	CASSEYSAAGENTIYF
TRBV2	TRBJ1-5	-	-	TGTGCCAGCAGTGAAACGATGACTCAGCCCCAGCATTTT	CASSETMTQPQHF
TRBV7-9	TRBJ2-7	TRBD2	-	TGTGCCAGCGGAGCGGGAGGGTTCTACGAGCAGTACTTC	CASGAGGFYEQYF
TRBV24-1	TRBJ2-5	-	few	TGTGCCACCAGTGACCGGGGGTTGGAGACCCAGTACTTC	CATSDRGLETQYF
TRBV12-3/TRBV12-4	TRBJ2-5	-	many	TGTGCCAGCAGTCAGGACGGAATCCAAGAGACCCAGTACTTC	CASSQDGIQETQYF
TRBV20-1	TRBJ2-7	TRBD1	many	TGCAGTGCTCGGGACAGCCCCTACGAGCAGTACTTC	CSARDSPYEQYF
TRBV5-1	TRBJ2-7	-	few	TGCGCCAGCAGCCCGGACAAGGTTTCCTACGAGCAGTACTTC	CASSPDKVSYEQYF
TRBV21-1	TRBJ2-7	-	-	TGTGCCAGCAGCAGTGGACTAGCGGGAGATCTCTACGAGCAGTACTTC	CASSSGLAGDLYEQYF
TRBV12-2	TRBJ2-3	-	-	TGTGCAAGTCGTATAGGCCCGGATTATCCCCCCCCCCTAGCGGGAGGACACACAGATACGCAGTATTTT	CASRIGPDYPPPLAGGHTDTQYF
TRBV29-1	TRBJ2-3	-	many	TGCAGCGCTCGGGCCTCTCCCGGGGATACGCAGTATTTT	CSARASPGDTQYF
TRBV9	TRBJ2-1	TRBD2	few	TGTGCCAGCAGCGTAGAGGGAACTAGCGGGAGTTCAGGGAATGAGCAGTTCTTC	CASSVEGTSGSSGNEQFF
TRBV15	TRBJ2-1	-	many	TGTGCCACCGACGAGGTTCTGAGCTCCTACAATGAGCAGTTCTTC	CATDEVLSSYNEQFF
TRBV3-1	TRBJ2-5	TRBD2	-	TGTGCCAGCAGCCCCCGGGACTATCAAGAGACCCAGTACTTC	CASSPRDYQETQYF
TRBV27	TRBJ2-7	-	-	TGTGCCAGCAGTTTAGCCGGAGCGCTTTCCTACGAGCAGTACTTC	CASSLAGALSYEQYF
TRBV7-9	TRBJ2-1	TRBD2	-	TGTGCCAGCAGCTCCTTAGCGGGAGTGATGAGTGAGCAGTTCTTC	CASSSLAGVMSEQFF
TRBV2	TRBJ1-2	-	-	TGTGCCAGCAGTGTCCAAGAAGGGGTTGACTATGGCTACACCTTC	CASSVQEGVDYGYTF
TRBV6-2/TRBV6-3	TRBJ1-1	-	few	TGTGCCAGCGGATTACGACAGAGCACTGAAGCTTTCTTT	CASGLRQSTEAFF
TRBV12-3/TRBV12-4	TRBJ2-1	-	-	TGTGCCAGCAGCCACGGACCCGAGCAGTTCTTC	CASSHGPEQFF
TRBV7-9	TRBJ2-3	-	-	TGTGCCAGCAGCTTAGGGAACGAAGATACGCAGTATTTT	CASSLGNEDTQYF
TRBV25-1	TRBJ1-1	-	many	TGTGCCAGCAGCCTCCCCGGGGGGACTGAAGCTTTCTTT	CASSLPGGTEAFF
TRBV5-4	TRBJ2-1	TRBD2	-	TGTGCCAGCGTTCCCTCTAGCGGAAGCTCCTACAATGAGCAGTTCTTC	CASVPSSGSSYNEQFF
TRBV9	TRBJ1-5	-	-	TGTGCCAGCAGCCTCTCATGGGTGAATCAGCCCCAGCATTTT	CASSLSWVNQPQHF
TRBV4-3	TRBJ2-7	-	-	TGCGCCAGCAGCCAATCTGTGGGGGGCTACGAGCAGTACTTC	CASSQSVGGYEQYF
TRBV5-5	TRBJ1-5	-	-	TGTGCCAGCAGCTTACCGGGACGGTCTGAGGCGATCAGACCCCAGCATTTT	CASSLPGRSEAIRPQHF
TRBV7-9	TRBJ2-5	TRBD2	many	TGTGCCACCCAGACTAGCGGGATCCAAGAGACCCAGTACTTC	CATQTSGIQETQYF
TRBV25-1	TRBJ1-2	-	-	TGTGCCAGCAGTGATAAGGGTGGGTGGGCGTCTTATGGCTACACCTTC	CASSDKGGWASYGYTF
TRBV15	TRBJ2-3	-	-	TGTGCCACCAGCAGAGACCCCCTCCTTTCAGATGCGCAGTATTTT	CATSRDPLLSDAQYF
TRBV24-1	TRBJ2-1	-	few	TGTGCCACCAGTCACCACCTCTATAGCGGCTCCTACAATGAGCAGTTCTTC	CATSHHLYSGSYNEQFF
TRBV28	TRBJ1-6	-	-	TGTGCCAGCAGTCTCCTGGGGGGTGATTCACCCCTCCACTTT	CASSLLGGDSPLHF
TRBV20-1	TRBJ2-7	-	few	TGCAGTGCTAGAGATTACATTGACTACGAGCAGTACTTC	CSARDYIDYEQYF
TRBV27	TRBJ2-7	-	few	TGTGCCAGCAGTTTAGACCCTTTGGCGGCTGTCTACGAGCAGTACTTC	CASSLDPLAAVYEQYF
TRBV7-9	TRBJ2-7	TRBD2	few	TGTGCCAGCAGCCTCTCCCTAGCGGGAACCGAGCAGTACTTC	CASSLSLAGTEQYF
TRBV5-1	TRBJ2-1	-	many	TGCGCCAGCAGCTCGTCTTGGCATGAGCAGTTCTTC	CASSSSWHEQFF
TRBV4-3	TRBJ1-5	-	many	TGCGCCAGCAGCCAAGATAGGCGGTCCAATCAGCCCCAGCATTTT	CASSQDRRSNQPQHF
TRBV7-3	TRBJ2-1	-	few	TGTGCCAGCTCCAGGGGGGACTCCTACAATGAGCAGTTCTTC	CASSRGDSYNEQFF
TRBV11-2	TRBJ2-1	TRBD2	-	TGTGCCAGCAGCTTAGCCCTAGCGGGATCCTACAATGAGCAGTTCTTC	CASSLALAGSYNEQFF
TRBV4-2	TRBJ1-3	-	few	TGTGCCAGCAGCCCCCGTGGGGGGATCTCTGGAAACACCATATATTTT	CASSPRGGISGNTIYF
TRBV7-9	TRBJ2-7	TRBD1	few	TGTGCCAGCAGCTTAGCCCCGACAGGGGACTTTTACGAGCAGTACTTC	CASSLAPTGDFYEQYF
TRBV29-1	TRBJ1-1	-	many	TGCAGCGCCTACAGGGTAGGGGACACTGAAGCTTTCTTT	CSAYRVGDTEAFF
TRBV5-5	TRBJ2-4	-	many	TGTGCCAGCAGCTCGTGGGGGGGCTCTAAGAGGCGAAACATTCAGTACTTC	CASSSWGGSKRRNIQYF
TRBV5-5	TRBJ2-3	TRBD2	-	TGTGCCAGCAGCTTGGGGCGGGAGGACTTAGCTGAGTATTTT	CASSLGREDLAEYF
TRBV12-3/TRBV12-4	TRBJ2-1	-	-	TGTGCCAGCACCATGGACAATTACAATGAGCAGTTCTTC	CASTMDNYNEQFF